This T cell receptor (beta chain) is drawn from a study of blood T cell repertoires in COVID-19. Using immunoSEQ multiplex PCR, the repertoire was profiled, and TCRdb retains in-frame clones only, with some absent. The sample records approximately 68,000 clones, approximately 87% being singletons. The V gene's germline CDR1 is MGHDK and CDR2 SYGVNS. The junction had 7 bases not matched to a gene; V was cut back by 2 bases and J by 8 bases. CDR3 length: 15 amino acids. The V and J genes are TRBV25-1 and TRBJ2-1, with 9 bases aligning to TRBD1. This sequence was found in a man aged 45-65 years with active COVID-19. The sequencing input was peripheral blood. As DNA, the CDR3 is TGTGCCAGCAGTGAAGGGGGGACAGGGTATTATGAGCAGTTCTTC. It is translated as CASSEGGTGYYEQFF.